This TCR beta chain stems from a study of spatial heterogeneity in lung cancer. Study-level information: Sequencing consistently turned up more beta-chain sequences than alpha-chain sequences.

This clonotype was recorded many times. Time point defined: sample taken at primary tumor resection. Every individual TCR cDNA molecule carried its own unique molecular identifier, which allowed correction of PCR and sequencing errors. TCRdb reprocessed the 5' RACE reads via MiXCR and lists one record per CDR3 protein. The sample has 45,000 to 55,000 distinct CDR3 sequences; approximately 5.3% are singletons. Trimming took off 0 bases at V and 5 bases at J, with 17 bases between the two ends. The CDR3 length is 16 residues. CDR1 and CDR2 from the germline V gene are LGHNA and YSLEER. Sample: PBMCs, taken at surgery. The chain uses TRBV4-3 and TRBJ2-7; D is tentatively TRBD1 or TRBD2 (6 bases each). The TCR sequence derives from a male donor with early-stage non-small cell lung cancer. CDR3: CASSQDLGGSSDEQYF. CDR3 nucleotides: TGCGCCAGCAGCCAAGATCTAGGGGGGTCGAGCGACGAGCAGTACTTC.